This passage covers 31 T cell receptor beta chains from one sample sequenced in a study of T cells expressing NK-cell markers. TCRdb reprocessed the 5' RACE reads and keeps a single row for each CDR3 protein, giving no DNA. This sample's table reports 300,000 to 500,000 distinct CDR3 sequences. Source material: blood T cells: a sorted CD56 or NKG2C T cell subset, CD4+ or CD8+ T cells, or bulk PBMC T cells (not recorded which). The receptors stem from a woman between 50 and 59 years old in good health.

The V call is TRBV20-1, the J call TRBJ2-5; absent DNA, TCRdb's TRBD2 call cannot be checked. Per the germline V gene, CDR1 is DFQATT and CDR2 is SNEGSKA (reference sequence). This CDR3 comprises 16 residues. CDR3 residues: CSASPPIAGVGETQYF.

The chain recombines TRBV20-1 with TRBJ1-2. The germline V gene encodes CDR1 DFQATT and CDR2 SNEGSKA (reference sequence). CDR3 length: 13 amino acids. CDR3 sequence: CSAHLQGPPGYTF.

The gene calls are TRBV6-5 and TRBJ1-4; the D call of TRBD1 rests on TCRdb alone, since no DNA is present to check it. The CDR3 covers 15 residues. Germline V CDR1 and CDR2: MNHEY, SVGAGI. CDR3 sequence reads: CASSYSARGLEKLFF.

The rearrangement joins TRBV5-1 to TRBJ2-2; TCRdb's D call of TRBD1 is untestable without DNA. Germline V CDR1 and CDR2: SGHRS, YFSETQ. CDR3 length: 17 amino acids. CDR3: CASSPFPRGPNTGELFF.

This chain connects TRBV20-1 to TRBJ2-2; the TCRdb call, TRBD2, lacks DNA for checking. Germline CDR1 and CDR2: DFQATT and SNEGSKA (reference sequence). This CDR3 comprises 15 residues. This CDR3 reads CSARGLAVNTGELFF.

This sequence joins TRBV12-3 or TRBV12-4 and TRBJ1-1; the TCRdb call, TRBD1, lacks DNA for checking. This CDR3 has 14 amino acids. CDR3 residues: CASSFKGFDTEAFF.

V is TRBV3-1 and J is TRBJ2-7. CDR3 length equals 15 residues. Germline V CDR1 and CDR2: LGHDT, YNNKEL (reference sequence). The CDR3 loop reads CASSQGAARLYEQYF.

The chain combines TRBV20-1 with TRBJ1-5; TCRdb's assignment of TRBD1 cannot be checked, as there is no DNA. Germline V CDR1 and CDR2: DFQATT, SNEGSKA (reference sequence). The CDR3 covers 14 residues. This chain's CDR3 is CSSSQGLGNQPQHF.

J is TRBJ2-5 and V is TRBV3-1. Germline CDR1 is LGHDT and CDR2 is YNNKEL (reference sequence). The CDR3 runs 11 residues. CDR3 amino acids: CASGREETQYF.

The chain is built from TRBV6-5 and TRBJ1-2; TCRdb's D gene call, TRBD1, goes unchecked for lack of DNA. Germline V gene lookup returns CDR1 MNHEY and CDR2 SVGAGI. The CDR3 spans 12 residues. The CDR3 here is CASSSQGDGYTF.

This chain joins TRBV5-1 and TRBJ2-2. This CDR3 comprises 15 residues. Germline V CDR1 and CDR2: SGHRS, YFSETQ. The CDR3 sequence: CASRENSANTGELFF.

V is TRBV12-3 or TRBV12-4 and J is TRBJ2-2; TCRdb lists TRBD1, though no DNA is available to test this call. The CDR3 consists of 12 residues. The CDR3 is CASSQGRGELFF.

The chain uses TRBV6-2 or TRBV6-3 and TRBJ2-5; checking the TCRdb D call of TRBD2 is not possible without DNA. CDR1 and CDR2 from the germline V gene are MNHEY and SVGEGT. CDR3 length equals 20 residues. The CDR3 loop is CASSYSILTSGKSYQETQYF.

V is TRBV7-9 and J is TRBJ2-7; absent DNA, TCRdb's TRBD1 call cannot be checked. Germline CDR1 and CDR2: SEHNR and FQNEAQ (reference sequence). The CDR3 extends over 15 amino acids. The CDR3 sequence: CASSLGDRPSYEQYF.

This sequence joins TRBV6-5 and TRBJ2-7; TCRdb's assignment of TRBD1 cannot be checked, as there is no DNA. This CDR3 spans 11 amino acids. The germline CDR1 and CDR2 sequences are MNHEY and SVGAGI. CDR3 loop: CASSYGHEQYF.

The chain has TRBV5-1 and TRBJ2-1; TCRdb outputs TRBD2, but without DNA this stays unchecked. The CDR3 consists of 11 residues. Germline V lookup: CDR1 SGHRS, CDR2 YFSETQ. The CDR3 reads CASREWGLEFF.

The gene calls are TRBV4-2 and TRBJ2-7; lacking DNA, the TRBD1 call made by TCRdb goes unchecked. The germline gives CDR1 LGHNA, CDR2 YNFKEQ. The CDR3 totals 12 residues. CDR3 amino acids: CASSPNRNEQYF.

V usage is TRBV5-5 and J usage is TRBJ2-5; there is no DNA to check the TCRdb D call of TRBD2. This CDR3 contains 15 residues. Germline V lookup: CDR1 SGHKS, CDR2 YYEKEE (reference sequence). CDR3 loop: CASSQPRLEVETQYF. Together with reference TRBV5-5 and TRBJ2-5, the CDR3 gives the full variable domain: DAGVTQSPTHLIKTRGQQVTLRCSPISGHKSVSWYQQVLGQGPQFIFQYYEKEERGRGNFPDRFSARQFPNYSSELNVNALLLGDSALYLCASSQPRLEVETQYFGPGTRLLVL.

V gene TRBV18 combines with J gene TRBJ2-1; the TCRdb call, TRBD1, lacks DNA for checking. This CDR3 has 14 residues. Germline V lookup: CDR1 KGHSH, CDR2 LQKENI. CDR3: CASSSRGPPNEQFF.

The V call is TRBV7-9, the J call TRBJ2-7; TCRdb outputs TRBD2, but without DNA this stays unchecked. Germline V gives CDR1 SEHNR, CDR2 FQNEAQ (reference sequence). The CDR3 has 15 amino acids. The CDR3 sequence: CASSPLSGTVYEQYF.

The rearrangement joins TRBV29-1 to TRBJ1-1; checking the TCRdb D call of TRBD1 is not possible without DNA. The CDR3 consists of 13 residues. Germline V gene lookup returns CDR1 SQVTM and CDR2 ANQGSEA. The CDR3 loop is CSVVLRGNTEAFF.

This sequence joins TRBV5-1 and TRBJ2-7; TCRdb's D gene call, TRBD1, goes unchecked for lack of DNA. This CDR3 has 15 amino acids. Germline values: CDR1 SGHRS, CDR2 YFSETQ. CDR3 loop: CASSHDRAISYEQYF.

The rearrangement links TRBV7-9 to TRBJ1-6; TCRdb calls TRBD1, which cannot be checked without DNA. The V gene's germline CDR1 is SEHNR and CDR2 FQNEAQ (reference sequence). The CDR3 sequence is 15 residues long. CDR3 residues: CASSPFAQGGSPLHF.

The V call is TRBV12-3 or TRBV12-4, the J call TRBJ2-1; TCRdb's D call of TRBD2 is untestable without DNA. This CDR3 region has 14 residues. The CDR3 sequence is CASSLALLAAEQFF.

The J gene is TRBJ1-6, the V gene TRBV3-1; checking the TCRdb D call of TRBD1 is not possible without DNA. Germline values: CDR1 LGHDT, CDR2 YNNKEL (reference sequence). CDR3 length: 12 residues. Here the CDR3 reads CASNTPGSPLHF.

V and J are TRBV9 and TRBJ1-4; TCRdb names TRBD1, which stays unverified in the absence of DNA. The V gene's germline CDR1 is SGDLS and CDR2 YYNGEE. The CDR3 runs to 13 residues. This chain's CDR3 is CASGRTDNEKLFF.

The J gene is TRBJ2-1, the V gene TRBV2; the D gene TCRdb calls, TRBD2, cannot be checked with no DNA. Germline CDR1 and CDR2: SNHLY and FYNNEI. The CDR3 consists of 13 residues. CDR3 protein: CASITSGRNEQFF.

The CDR3: CASSQILGEKLFF. The chain links TRBV4-1 to TRBJ1-4. Germline V gene sequence: CDR1 MGHRA, CDR2 YSYEKL. This CDR3 spans 13 amino acids.

The chain couples TRBV6-1 to TRBJ1-4. The CDR3 is 11 amino acids. Germline V gene lookup returns CDR1 MNHNS and CDR2 SASEGT. The CDR3 sequence is CASTINEKLFF.

The V and J genes are TRBV5-1 and TRBJ1-2. Per the germline V gene, CDR1 is SGHRS and CDR2 is YFSETQ. CDR3 length equals 14 residues. CDR3 protein: CANRIVTENYGYTF.

This chain connects TRBV27 to TRBJ2-7. The CDR3 sequence is 11 residues long. Per the germline V gene, CDR1 is MNHEY and CDR2 is SMNVEV (reference sequence). The CDR3 here is CASSSGTEQYF.